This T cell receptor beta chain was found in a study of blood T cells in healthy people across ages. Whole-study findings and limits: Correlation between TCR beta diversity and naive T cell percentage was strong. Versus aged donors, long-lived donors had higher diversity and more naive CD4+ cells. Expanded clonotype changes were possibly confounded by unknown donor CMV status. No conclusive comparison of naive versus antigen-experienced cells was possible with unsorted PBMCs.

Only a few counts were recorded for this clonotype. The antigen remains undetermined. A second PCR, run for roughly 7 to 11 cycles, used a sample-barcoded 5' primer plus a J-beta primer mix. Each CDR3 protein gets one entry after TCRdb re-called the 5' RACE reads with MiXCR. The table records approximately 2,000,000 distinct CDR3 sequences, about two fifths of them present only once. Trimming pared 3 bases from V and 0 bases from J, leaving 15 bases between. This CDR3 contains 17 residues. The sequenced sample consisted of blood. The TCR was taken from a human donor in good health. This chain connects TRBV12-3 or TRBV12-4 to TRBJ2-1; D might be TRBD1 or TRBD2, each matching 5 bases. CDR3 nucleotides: TGTGCCAGCAGTTTTTCTTGGGACCTAAGCTCCTACAATGAGCAGTTCTTC. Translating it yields CASSFSWDLSSYNEQFF.